This T cell receptor (beta chain) was identified during a study of blood T cell repertoires in COVID-19. At the level of the study: The United States, Italy and Spain were the sources of the acute and convalescent COVID-19 samples. The cDNA or gDNA used as material had been derived from T cells, B-cell-depleted T cells, or PBMCs.

Seattle patient enrollment occurred during active infection, with longitudinal follow-up thereafter. The CDR3 consists of 15 residues. Germline lookup yields CDR1 LNHDA and CDR2 SQIVND (reference sequence). Trimming shortened V by 5 bases and J by 0 bases, and 10 bases separated the two germline ends. Under the authors' procedure: By means of reference gene primer amplification, nucleated cell counts were estimated. Only in-frame clones appear in the TCRdb table, and some are missing; sequencing was by immunoSEQ multiplex PCR. That table supplies the V and J calls and clone size; D and trimming were determined from the DNA. In the table there are about 150,000 clones, 85% to 90% of which are singletons.

The sequence was collected from a man aged 18-30 years with COVID-19, enrolled during active disease. The sequencing input was peripheral blood. The J gene is TRBJ1-4, the V gene TRBV19; D is possibly TRBD1 (6 bases). The CDR3 loop reads CASSLQGSTNEKLFF. CDR3 DNA sequence: TGTGCCAGTAGTCTCCAGGGGTCAACTAATGAAAAACTGTTTTTT.